At least ten counts were recorded for the clone carrying this T cell receptor (beta chain). Its matching antigen is unknown. The sample comes from a study of T cell repertoires in cytomegalovirus infection. Overall study context: Public TCR beta signatures indicated both CMV infection and matching HLA type.

CDR3 length: 14 residues. Per germline, CDR1 SGHTA and CDR2 FQGNSA. The J segment lost 3 bases and the V segment lost 4 bases, leaving 2 bases of the junction unmatched. Study conclusions and caveats: HLA-C-restricted CMV-specific TCR beta clonotypes were dominant in the ex vivo response.

TCRdb used MiXCR to reprocess the reads, holding one entry per CDR3 protein. The sample has about 740,000 distinct CDR3 sequences; about a third are singletons. The specimen sequenced was PBMCs. This chain joins TRBV7-2 and TRBJ1-4; 7 bases fit TRBD1. The TCR comes from a human donor in good health (CMV status not recorded). Some clones in this sample may be carry-over from other donors' samples. The CDR3 protein is CASSSGQPNEKLFF. DNA of the CDR3: TGTGCCAGCAGCTCGGGACAGCCTAATGAAAAACTGTTTTTT. The variable domain in full, with the rest retrieved from reference TRBV7-2 and TRBJ1-4, is GAGVSQSPSNKVTEKGKDVELRCDPISGHTALYWYRQSLGQGLEFLIYFQGNSAPDKSGLPSDRFSAERTGGSVSTLTIQRTQQEDSAVYLCASSSGQPNEKLFFGSGTQLSVL.